This T cell receptor (beta chain) was captured by sequencing in a study of cytomegalovirus exposure and HLA in healthy donors. After removal of 2 bases from V and 1 base from J, the junction contained 7 bases not matched to a gene. This CDR3 spans 15 amino acids. Germline-derived CDR1 and CDR2 are GTSNPN and SVGIG (reference sequence). Primers: 60 Vbeta forward and 13 Jbeta reverse. Generated by immunoSEQ multiplex PCR, the TCRdb table keeps only in-frame clones and is missing some. The repertoire holds 85,000 to 130,000 clones, 82% seen once, with 1.5% to 2% in the top ten. This rearrangement joins TRBV30 to TRBJ1-2; 7 nucleotides agree with TRBD1. This clonotype was obtained from a man aged 50-59 years in good health and CMV-seronegative. The sequenced sample was PBMCs. CDR3 residues: CAWSPGTAVNYGYTF. The DNA of the CDR3 is TGTGCCTGGAGTCCTGGGACAGCTGTTAACTATGGCTACACCTTC.